This record looks at one TCR beta chain sequence and its context. The data were taken from a study of T cell repertoires in cytomegalovirus infection. V shed 1 base and J shed 10 bases, with 8 bases lying between them. Germline CDR1 and CDR2: DFQATT and SNEGSKA (reference sequence). CDR3 length equals 11 residues. From the reads, TCRdb called clonotypes with MiXCR, one entry per CDR3 protein. This table has 290,000 or so distinct CDR3 sequences, under 30% appearing once. V gene TRBV20-1 combines with J gene TRBJ2-1, with no clear D. This receptor was identified in a human donor in good health (CMV status not recorded). Some clones in this sample may be carry-over from other donors' samples. The sample taken for sequencing was PBMCs. As DNA, the CDR3 is TGCAGTGCTAGAGGTCAACAGGAGCAGTTCTTC. Amino acids: CSARGQQEQFF.